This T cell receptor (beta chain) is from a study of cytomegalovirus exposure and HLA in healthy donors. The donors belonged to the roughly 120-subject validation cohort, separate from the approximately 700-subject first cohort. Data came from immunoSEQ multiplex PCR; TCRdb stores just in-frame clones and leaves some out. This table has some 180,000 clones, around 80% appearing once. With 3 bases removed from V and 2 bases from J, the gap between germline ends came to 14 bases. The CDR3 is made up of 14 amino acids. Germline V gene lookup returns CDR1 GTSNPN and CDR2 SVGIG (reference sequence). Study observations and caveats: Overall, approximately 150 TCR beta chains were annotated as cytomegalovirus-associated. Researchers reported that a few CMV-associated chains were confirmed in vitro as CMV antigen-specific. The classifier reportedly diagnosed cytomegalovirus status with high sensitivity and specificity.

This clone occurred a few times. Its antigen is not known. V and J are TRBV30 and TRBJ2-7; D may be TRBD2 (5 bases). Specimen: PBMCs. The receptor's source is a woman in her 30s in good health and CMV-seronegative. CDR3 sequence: CAWSRGSGPYEQYF. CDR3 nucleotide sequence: TGTGCCTGGAGCCGGGGAAGCGGTCCCTACGAGCAGTACTTC. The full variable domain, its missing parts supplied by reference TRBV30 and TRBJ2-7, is SQTIHQWPATLVQPVGSPLSLECTVEGTSNPNLYWYRQAAGRGLQLLFYSVGIGQISSEVPQNLSASRPQDRQFILSSKKLLLSDSGFYLCAWSRGSGPYEQYFGPGTRLTVT.